The source of this T cell receptor (beta chain) is a study of T cells in Graves' hyperthyroidism and ophthalmopathy. In the case of this clonotype: One junction end disagrees with the germline gene, perhaps due to a read error.

RNA transcripts gave rise to amplified TCR beta CDR3 regions. HTBI primers were employed in a first-round RT-PCR of the TCR CDR3. TCRdb reprocessed the multiplex PCR reads with MiXCR, giving one entry per CDR3 protein. The data hold hundreds of thousands of distinct CDR3 sequences, with more than 15% observed a single time. The source is a woman aged 35 to 49 with Graves' ophthalmopathy. The specimen sequenced was blood.

As DNA, the CDR3 is TGTGCCAGCAGCTTGGCTGGCGGCGTGTCAGGCTACGAGCAGCACTTC. Translation gives CASSLAGGVSGYEQHF. The chain is built from TRBV5-8 and TRBJ2-7, with D uncertain. CDR1 is SGHTS and CDR2 is YDEGEE in the germline V gene. The CDR3 has 16 residues.